The next 19 T cell receptor beta chains were all read from a single sample in a study of cytomegalovirus exposure and HLA in healthy donors (dated by TCRdb to about 2017). The library was produced with the immunoSEQ multiplex PCR assay. Held by TCRdb, this immuneACCESS table contains in-frame sequences only and omits some clones. Under half of the omission traces to an unresolved V gene where checked; the cause of the rest is unknown. In this sample the table shows about 220,000 clones, about 90% of which occur a single time. The ten biggest clones cover approximately 0.99% of the sample. Sequencing was performed on PBMCs. The receptors shown here come from a woman in her late teens or twenties in good health and CMV-seronegative.

CDR3 residues: CASSARQGHNTEAFF. The CDR3 DNA reads TGTGCCAGCAGCGCCCGGCAGGGACACAACACTGAAGCTTTCTTT. The chain is built from TRBV9 and TRBJ1-1; D perhaps matches TRBD1 (6 bases). V was trimmed by 3 bases and J by 2 bases, leaving 14 bases between them. Germline lookup yields CDR1 SGDLS and CDR2 YYNGEE. The CDR3 spans 15 residues.

V gene TRBV28 combines with J gene TRBJ1-5; 7 bases align to TRBD1. The CDR3 contains 18 residues. V was pared by 5 bases and J by 0 bases, with 13 bases of the junction left unmatched. Germline V gene lookup returns CDR1 MDHEN and CDR2 SYDVKM. The CDR3 region is CASSDLLTGKFSNQPQHF. Written as DNA, the CDR3 is TGTGCCAGCAGTGATCTTCTGACAGGGAAATTTAGCAATCAGCCCCAGCATTTT.

The chain is built from TRBV29-1 and TRBJ2-7; the match to TRBD1 covers 8 bases. CDR1 is SQVTM, CDR2 ANQGSEA, per germline. J was trimmed by 5 bases and V by 4 bases; bases with no gene match: 7. CDR3 length: 13 amino acids. The CDR3 reads CSVGGDRLNEQYF. CDR3 in DNA: TGCAGCGTTGGGGGGGACAGGCTGAACGAGCAGTACTTC.

This clone was seen a handful of times. V gene TRBV7-9 combines with J gene TRBJ2-7; 8 bases align to TRBD1. This CDR3 spans 13 amino acids. Germline values: CDR1 SEHNR, CDR2 FQNEAQ (reference sequence). With 6 bases clipped from V and 5 bases from J, the junction kept 6 bases outside the gene matches. CDR3 protein: CASSSQGAHEQYF. The CDR3 nucleotides read TGTGCCAGCAGTTCCCAGGGGGCACACGAGCAGTACTTC.

The CDR3 spells CASSQAGANYGYTF. The DNA of the CDR3 is TGCGCCAGCAGCCAAGCCGGAGCTAACTATGGCTACACCTTC. The chain uses TRBV4-1 and TRBJ1-2; D unresolved. V lost 1 base, J lost 0 bases, and 6 bases lay in between. This CDR3 has 14 amino acids. CDR1 and CDR2 from the germline V gene are MGHRA and YSYEKL.

J is TRBJ1-5 and V is TRBV6-1; D may be TRBD1 (6 bases). The germline CDR1 and CDR2 sequences are MNHNS and SASEGT. The CDR3 loop spans 14 amino acids. The V end was cut by 5 bases, the J end by 3 bases, with 11 bases between. Written as DNA, the CDR3 is TGTGCCAGCAGTACGACAGGATACAATCAGCCCCAGCATTTT. Its translation is CASSTTGYNQPQHF.

The V and J genes are TRBV7-8 and TRBJ1-1; D ambiguous. In germline, CDR1 is SGHVS, CDR2 FQNEAQ. The CDR3 loop spans 13 amino acids. V gave up 5 bases and J gave up 1 base, with 8 bases separating them. The CDR3 region is CASSLSGNTEAFF. DNA for the CDR3: TGTGCCAGCAGCCTCTCCGGGAACACTGAAGCTTTCTTT.

The chain joins TRBV7-9 to TRBJ2-7, with D unresolved. Per germline, CDR1 SEHNR and CDR2 FQNEAQ (reference sequence). V was clipped by 1 base and J by 0 bases, with 7 bases between them. The CDR3 loop spans 14 amino acids. As DNA, the CDR3 is TGTGCCAGCAGCTTAGGTACAGTCTCCTACGAGCAGTACTTC. Translated: CASSLGTVSYEQYF.

Of note for this clone: One end of the junction is discordant with germline, which a read error may explain. The chain carries TRBV6-4 and TRBJ2-2; weak D call: TRBD2 (6 bases). Germline-derived CDR1 and CDR2 are MRHNA and SNTAGT. This CDR3 region has 16 residues. This CDR3 reads CASSPLSGGNPGELFF. For the CDR3, the DNA is TGTGCCAGCAGTCCACTTAGCGGAGGGAACCCCGGGGAGCTGTTTTTT.

This chain joins TRBV6-5 and TRBJ2-1, with TRBD2 identical over 8 bases. J lost 2 bases, V lost 5 bases, and 5 bases had no gene match. Germline CDR1 reads MNHEY; CDR2 reads SVGAGI. The CDR3 covers 15 residues. The CDR3 is CASSLTSGAYNEQFF. CDR3 in DNA: TGTGCCAGCAGTCTCACTAGCGGCGCCTACAATGAGCAGTTCTTC.

This clone is a singleton in its sample. The CDR3 region has the DNA TGTGCCAGCCACCCTTTTAGGACAGGAGGAACCGGGGAGCTGTTTTTT. Translated, it gives CASHPFRTGGTGELFF. V usage is TRBV6-6 and J usage is TRBJ2-2, with 7 bases identical to TRBD1. This CDR3 is 16 amino acids long. With V trimmed by 8 bases and J by 5 bases, 14 bases remained unmatched. Germline CDR1 reads MNHNY; CDR2 reads SVGAGI (reference sequence).

This clone appeared once. The chain is built from TRBV2 and TRBJ2-2, with TRBD2 matching 11 bases. The CDR3 length is 15 residues. CDR1 SNHLY and CDR2 FYNNEI come from the germline V gene. The V gene end was trimmed by 6 bases and the J gene end by 5 bases; junction bases not matched to a gene: 5. This CDR3 reads CASSRLAGFTGELFF. For the CDR3, the DNA is TGTGCCAGCAGCCGACTAGCGGGATTTACCGGGGAGCTGTTTTTT.

This chain joins TRBV6-5 and TRBJ1-2; no definite D call. The CDR3 totals 13 residues. From germline, CDR1 is MNHEY and CDR2 SVGAGI. Trimming shortened V by 6 bases and J by 5 bases, and 13 bases separated the two germline ends. The CDR3 region has the DNA TGTGCCAGCAGACGCGGGGAGGCGTATGGCTACACCTTC. This sequence encodes CASRRGEAYGYTF.

This chain connects TRBV28 to TRBJ2-3; 7 bases line up with TRBD2. The CDR3 runs 14 residues. V dropped 2 bases and J dropped 9; count of bases not matched to a gene: 8. Germline V gene data show CDR1 as MDHEN and CDR2 as SYDVKM. The CDR3 protein is CASSLAELGGTQYF. The CDR3 nucleotides read TGTGCCAGCAGTTTAGCCGAACTCGGGGGGACGCAGTATTTT.

The chain recombines TRBV27 with TRBJ2-2; 8 bases are a match to TRBD1. The germline V gene encodes CDR1 MNHEY and CDR2 SMNVEV (reference sequence). The CDR3 is 16 amino acids. V dropped 6 bases and J dropped 4; count of bases not matched to a gene: 10. CDR3 protein: CASRGARGLFTGELFF. CDR3 nucleotide sequence: TGTGCCAGCAGGGGGGCCAGGGGGCTCTTCACCGGGGAGCTGTTTTTT.

This chain uses TRBV5-1 with TRBJ1-5; 10 bases align to TRBD1. Germline CDR1 is SGHRS and CDR2 is YFSETQ. V gave up 4 bases and J gave up 5 bases; unmatched junction bases: 3. This CDR3 spans 14 amino acids. CDR3 in amino acids: CASSGGTGDQPQHF. The CDR3 region has the DNA TGCGCCAGCAGCGGGGGGACAGGGGATCAGCCCCAGCATTTT.

The chain carries TRBV27 and TRBJ2-3; TRBD1 matches 7 bases. The germline gives CDR1 MNHEY, CDR2 SMNVEV (reference sequence). This CDR3 comprises 16 residues. The V and J ends lost 0 bases and 5 bases, in that order; junction bases with no gene match: 8. The CDR3 DNA sequence: TGTGCCAGCAGTTTATCGGCGAGGGGGCAGGGAGATACGCAGTATTTT. Translated: CASSLSARGQGDTQYF.

The rearrangement uses TRBV10-3 and TRBJ2-6, with TRBD2 matching 10 bases. CDR1 and CDR2 from the germline V gene are ENHRY and SYGVKD. The CDR3 has 16 residues. J was trimmed by 0 bases and V by 8 bases; bases with no gene match: 4. CDR3 DNA sequence: TGTGCCATCTCTAGCGGGAGTGGCTCTGGGGCCAACGTCCTGACTTTC. Protein sequence: CAISSGSGSGANVLTF.

This chain connects TRBV19 to TRBJ1-1, with a tentative D call TRBD1 (5 bases). Germline CDR1 is LNHDA and CDR2 is SQIVND (reference sequence). This CDR3 contains 15 residues. Trimming shortened V by 3 bases and J by 0 bases, and 11 bases separated the two germline ends. In DNA, the CDR3 is TGTGCCAGTAGTATTCAGGGAATCATGAACACTGAAGCTTTCTTT. This encodes CASSIQGIMNTEAFF.